What follows are 24 T cell receptor beta chains derived from one specimen sequenced in a study of molecular identifiers for immune sequencing clone quantification. MiXCR was run by TCRdb on the PCR reads, yielding one entry per CDR3 protein. The table records about 640,000 distinct CDR3 sequences, about 20% of them present only once. Sequencing used naive CD8+ T cells from blood, with Jurkat cell RNA spiked in. Subset: FACS-sorted CD8+CD4-CCR7+CD45RA+ naive T cells. These receptors were taken from a human donor in good health. Some libraries in this study had Jurkat cell RNA spiked in.

This clonotype was counted many times. The chain carries TRBV6-5 and TRBJ2-5, with 8 nucleotides matching TRBD2. CDR3 length: 16 amino acids. Germline values: CDR1 MNHEY, CDR2 SVGAGI. The junction had 18 bases not matched to a gene; V was cut back by 10 bases and J by 5 bases. The CDR3 reads CATRVAWRGEGETQYF. CDR3 bases: TGTGCCACCAGAGTCGCTTGGCGGGGGGAAGGTGAGACCCAGTACTTC.

Ten or more counts support this clonotype. The rearrangement links TRBV12-3 or TRBV12-4 to TRBJ1-5; D is perhaps TRBD1 (5 bases). V was trimmed by 6 bases and J by 2 bases, leaving 11 bases between them. This CDR3 has 14 residues. This CDR3 is CASSSSRGNQPQHF. CDR3 DNA: TGTGCCAGCAGCAGCTCCAGGGGCAATCAGCCCCAGCATTTT.

With respect to this clonotype: Just one base apart from a much larger clone, this may be a read error. The rearrangement joins TRBV19 to TRBJ1-1; no definite D call. Looked up from germline, CDR1 is LNHDA and CDR2 is SQIVND (reference sequence). The length of the CDR3 is 13 residues. CDR3 bases: TGTGCCAGTAGGGACCCCTATGACACTGTAGCTTTCTTT. Protein sequence: CASRDPYDTVAFF.

At least ten counts were recorded for this clonotype. The CDR3 loop reads CASSEALFPGVAHTDTQYF. DNA for the CDR3: TGTGCCAGCAGTGAAGCGCTTTTCCCGGGAGTCGCCCACACAGATACGCAGTATTTT. The chain uses TRBV2 and TRBJ2-3; tentatively, D is TRBD2 (6 bases). Germline loops: CDR1 SNHLY, CDR2 FYNNEI. V shed 0 bases and J shed 2 bases, with 21 bases lying between them. The CDR3 is made up of 19 amino acids.

CDR3 sequence reads: CASGPIGSLNYGYTF. CDR3 coding DNA: TGTGCCAGCGGACCCATTGGCAGCCTCAACTATGGCTACACCTTC. The chain joins TRBV27 to TRBJ1-2; D is ambiguous. V was cut by 8 bases and J by 2 bases, with 18 bases left in between. This CDR3 spans 15 amino acids. CDR1 is MNHEY, CDR2 SMNVEV, per germline (reference sequence).

The J gene is TRBJ1-1, the V gene TRBV19; D may be TRBD1 (6 bases). Germline CDR1 is LNHDA and CDR2 is SQIVND (reference sequence). Between the trimmed V and J ends, which lost 2 bases and 0 bases, there was a span of 13 bases. CDR3 length: 16 residues. Here the CDR3 reads CASSIFGGAMNTEAFF. CDR3 nucleotides: TGTGCCAGTAGTATATTTGGGGGGGCTATGAACACTGAAGCTTTCTTT.

Points on this clonotype: Possible read error: a much larger clone is one base away. The CDR3 carries no conserved terminal phenylalanine or tryptophan, so it likely arises from a read error. The chain is built from TRBV7-2 and TRBJ2-1; 7 nucleotides agree with TRBD2. The germline CDR1 and CDR2 sequences are SGHTA and FQGNSA. The junction had 5 bases not matched to a gene; V was cut back by 4 bases and J by 2 bases. CDR3 size: 15 residues. The CDR3 DNA reads as TGTGCCAGCAGCTCGGTGGGGGGGGCCTACAATGAGCAGTTCCTC. Translated: CASSSVGGAYNEQFL.

Many counts were recorded for this clonotype. This rearrangement joins TRBV12-3 or TRBV12-4 to TRBJ1-2, with 9 bases matching TRBD1. V was pared by 5 bases and J by 6 bases, with 7 bases of the junction left unmatched. This CDR3 region has 14 residues. The CDR3 is CASSPQGAGNGYTF. The DNA of the CDR3 is TGTGCCAGCAGTCCACAGGGGGCAGGAAATGGCTACACCTTC.

Comments on this clonotype: This may be a read error, as it is one base from a much larger clone. The chain employs TRBV4-3 and TRBJ1-6; tentatively, D is TRBD1 (5 bases). The CDR3 runs to 15 residues. CDR1 and CDR2 from the germline V gene are LGHNA and YSLEER. The CDR3 DNA reads TGCGTCAGCAGCCAAGACTACTCTTTTCGGGGGTCCCTCCACTTT. Translating it yields CVSSQDYSFRGSLHF.

The table lists this clonotype with many counts. The chain joins TRBV27 to TRBJ1-2; possible D gene TRBD1, 5 bases. Germline lookup yields CDR1 MNHEY and CDR2 SMNVEV (reference sequence). The V end lost 4 bases, the J end lost 4 bases, and 13 bases lay between the germline ends. The CDR3 has 14 amino acids. The CDR3: CASSSLGGGYGYTF. The CDR3 DNA follows: TGTGCCAGCAGTTCACTGGGGGGGGGCTATGGCTACACCTTC.

This clonotype was seen repeatedly, ten times or more. This chain joins TRBV7-9 and TRBJ1-1; D remains unclear. The V end was cut by 1 base, the J end by 6 bases, with 9 bases between. Germline V gene sequence: CDR1 SEHNR, CDR2 FQNEAQ (reference sequence). The CDR3 spans 13 residues. The CDR3 DNA follows: TGTGCCAGCAGCTTAGAGGCCAACGCTGAAGCTTTCTTT. Its translation is CASSLEANAEAFF.

This clonotype was detected many times. This chain links TRBV6-2 or TRBV6-3 with TRBJ2-3, with 9 nucleotides matching TRBD1. Losses at the gene ends were 7 bases for V and 3 bases for J; bases not matched to a gene: 11. CDR3 length equals 16 residues. In germline, CDR1 is MNHEY, CDR2 SVGEGT. For the CDR3, the DNA is TGTGCCAGCACTGCGTTACCGGGACAGGGAACAGATACGCAGTATTTT. Its protein product is CASTALPGQGTDTQYF.

Notes on this clonotype: This sequence may be a read error, since a much larger clone differs from it by one base. The chain combines TRBV5-6 with TRBJ2-7, with D tentatively TRBD2 (6 bases). CDR1 and CDR2 from the germline V gene are SGHDT and YYEEEE. The CDR3 spans 15 residues. Here the CDR3 reads CAGSFSSVSSYEQYF. For the CDR3, the DNA is TGTGCCGGCAGCTTCTCTAGCGTAAGCTCCTACGAGCAGTACTTC.

This clonotype was seen ten or more times. The CDR3, as DNA: TGTGCCTGGAGTGGGACAGGGGCAAGCACAGATACGCAGTATTTT. It yields the protein CAWSGTGASTDTQYF. The rearrangement links TRBV30 to TRBJ2-3; 9 bases are shared with TRBD1. Germline lookup yields CDR1 GTSNPN and CDR2 SVGIG (reference sequence). The CDR3 runs 15 residues. Germline trimming cut 1 base from V and 0 bases from J; bases unmatched to any gene: 2. Together with reference TRBV30 and TRBJ2-3, the CDR3 gives the full variable domain: SQTIHQWPATLVQPVGSPLSLECTVEGTSNPNLYWYRQAAGRGLQLLFYSVGIGQISSEVPQNLSASRPQDRQFILSSKKLLLSDSGFYLCAWSGTGASTDTQYFGPGTRLTVL.

Comments on this clonotype: A single base separates this from a much larger clone, so it may be a read error. The CDR3 DNA sequence: TGTACCAGCAGCCACGGCACAACCGAGCAGTACTTC. Its translation: CTSSHGTTEQYF. The chain combines TRBV12-3 or TRBV12-4 with TRBJ2-7; D ambiguous. The CDR3 runs 12 residues.

This clonotype was recorded a few times. V and J are TRBV7-9 and TRBJ2-7; D gene unclear. This CDR3 contains 15 residues. Germline lookup yields CDR1 SEHNR and CDR2 FQNEAQ (reference sequence). With 1 base removed from V and 4 bases from J, the gap between germline ends came to 14 bases. The CDR3 DNA follows: TGTGCCAGCAGCTTAGGGGTTGGCAGTAATTACGAGCAGTACTTC. Translating it yields CASSLGVGSNYEQYF.

This clonotype was counted at least ten times. The chain recombines TRBV6-1 with TRBJ1-5; perhaps TRBD1 as D (5 bases). CDR1 is MNHNS and CDR2 is SASEGT in the germline V gene. This CDR3 is 15 amino acids long. The V end was cut by 6 bases, the J end by 0 bases, with 12 bases between. CDR3 DNA: TGTGCCAGCAGAGCGGACATACTTAGCAATCAGCCCCAGCATTTT. It translates to CASRADILSNQPQHF.

This clonotype has only a few counts. The rearrangement uses TRBV20-1 and TRBJ2-7; tentatively, D is TRBD1 (6 bases). Deletions cut 1 base from V and 1 base from J, with 17 bases between. CDR1 DFQATT and CDR2 SNEGSKA come from the germline V gene (reference sequence). The CDR3 loop spans 16 amino acids. The DNA for the CDR3 is TGCAGTGCTAGAGCCCCTCGTACAGGGCCTTCCTACGAGCAGTACTTC. This gives the protein CSARAPRTGPSYEQYF.

In this sample, this clonotype turned up a few times. The J gene is TRBJ2-1, the V gene TRBV27, with 7 bases identical to TRBD1. V trimming: 6 bases; J trimming: 5 bases; junction bases outside the gene matches: 10. This CDR3 region has 15 residues. CDR1 is MNHEY and CDR2 is SMNVEV in the germline V gene (reference sequence). The CDR3 loop is CASSVDRDLHNEQFF. In DNA form, the CDR3 reads TGTGCCAGCAGCGTCGACAGGGATCTCCACAATGAGCAGTTCTTC.

The chain couples TRBV10-2 to TRBJ2-7; weak D call: TRBD2 (5 bases). The CDR3 sequence is 17 residues long. CDR1 and CDR2 from the germline V gene are WSHSY and SAAADI. The V gene lost 11 bases and the J gene lost 2 bases, with 28 bases spanning the gap. CDR3 nucleotide sequence: TGCGCCTGCAACGAGGATGGACTCCTTTCCCCCCCCTACGAGCAGTACTTC. It translates to CACNEDGLLSPPYEQYF.

This clonotype was recorded many times. The chain joins TRBV15 to TRBJ2-4; D is unresolved. Germline CDR1 is LNHNV and CDR2 is YYDKDF (reference sequence). V lost 8 bases, J lost 1 base, and 15 bases lay in between. There are 15 residues in the CDR3. As DNA, the CDR3 is TGTGCCACCGGCACGTCGCCCGCGGCCAAAAACATTCAGTACTTC. The encoded protein is CATGTSPAAKNIQYF.

This clonotype has at least ten counts. This sequence joins TRBV27 and TRBJ2-2, with D uncertain. This CDR3 is built from 13 residues. V shed 6 bases and J shed 6 bases, with 11 bases lying between them. Germline lookup yields CDR1 MNHEY and CDR2 SMNVEV (reference sequence). CDR3 in DNA: TGTGCCAGCAGCCCTAGGTTGGCCGGGGAGCTGTTTTTT. As protein: CASSPRLAGELFF.

The V and J genes are TRBV20-1 and TRBJ1-5; D perhaps matches TRBD1 (6 bases). V was clipped by 6 bases and J by 0 bases, with 18 bases between them. Looked up from germline, CDR1 is DFQATT and CDR2 is SNEGSKA (reference sequence). CDR3 length equals 16 residues. The CDR3 DNA follows: TGCAGTGCCGGTCCGGGACACCGCTATAGCAATCAGCCCCAGCATTTT. Translating gives CSAGPGHRYSNQPQHF.

This clonotype has a count of ten or more. This chain connects TRBV7-9 to TRBJ1-1; D call uncertain. The CDR3 sequence is 14 residues long. Germline CDR1 is SEHNR and CDR2 is FQNEAQ (reference sequence). V was cut by 1 base and J by 1 base, with 7 bases left in between. CDR3 bases: TGTGCCAGCAGCTTAGAAACAACGAACACTGAAGCTTTCTTT. It yields the protein CASSLETTNTEAFF.